A single sample is the source of the 27 T cell receptor beta chains below, sequenced in a study of blood T cell repertoires in COVID-19. The assay was immunoSEQ multiplex PCR, and TCRdb's table has in-frame clones only and misses some. The sample lists 100,000 to 150,000 clones, over 60% occurring once. Source material: peripheral blood. All receptors derive from a woman aged 70-85 years with acute or convalescent COVID-19.

The V and J genes are TRBV6-5 and TRBJ2-1, with 9 bases fitting TRBD1. This CDR3 has 15 amino acids. CDR1 MNHEY and CDR2 SVGAGI come from the germline V gene. V lost 8 bases, J lost 9 bases, and 14 bases stayed unmatched. The CDR3 protein is CASRSGTGYGGEQFF. CDR3 nucleotides: TGTGCCAGCCGATCCGGGACAGGGTACGGTGGTGAGCAGTTCTTC.

V is TRBV5-1 and J is TRBJ1-6; 9 bases are a match to TRBD1. Germline CDR1 reads SGHRS; CDR2 reads YFSETQ. This CDR3 is built from 16 residues. V shed 7 bases and J 8 bases; nucleotides not matched to a gene: 13. For the CDR3, the DNA is TGCGCCAGCTACTCACCAAAGGACAGGGGTCATTCACCCCTCCACTTT. Its translation: CASYSPKDRGHSPLHF.

The gene calls are TRBV30 and TRBJ2-7; 10 bases align to TRBD1. J lost 6 bases, V lost 2 bases, and 7 bases had no gene match. Germline loops: CDR1 GTSNPN, CDR2 SVGIG (reference sequence). This CDR3 is built from 14 residues. CDR3 in DNA: TGTGCCTGGAGTCCGGGACAGGGGAGGTCCGAGCAGTACTTC. Translation: CAWSPGQGRSEQYF.

The chain combines TRBV5-1 with TRBJ1-6; D is perhaps TRBD1 (5 bases). This CDR3 has 16 amino acids. The V gene's germline CDR1 is SGHRS and CDR2 YFSETQ. The V gene lost 3 bases and the J gene lost 6 bases, with 16 bases spanning the gap. CDR3 in amino acids: CASSYAGGVGNSPLHF. CDR3 bases: TGCGCCAGCAGCTACGCCGGAGGGGTCGGTAATTCACCCCTCCACTTT. Using reference TRBV5-1 and TRBJ1-6 for the parts outside the CDR3, the full variable domain is KAGVTQTPRYLIKTRGQQVTLSCSPISGHRSVSWYQQTPGQGLQFLFEYFSETQRNKGNFPGRFSGRQFSNSRSEMNVSTLELGDSALYLCASSYAGGVGNSPLHFGNGTRLTVT.

The V gene is TRBV27, the J gene TRBJ1-5, with 7 bases that match TRBD1. Germline V gives CDR1 MNHEY, CDR2 SMNVEV (reference sequence). The CDR3 length is 16 residues. With V trimmed by 0 bases and J by 4 bases, 6 bases remained unmatched. CDR3 in amino acids: CASSLSGTVWNQPQHF. In nucleotides, the CDR3 is TGTGCCAGCAGTTTATCTGGGACAGTATGGAATCAGCCCCAGCATTTT.

The chain has TRBV28 and TRBJ2-1, with 7 bases that match TRBD2. Germline V gives CDR1 MDHEN, CDR2 SYDVKM. CDR3 length: 15 amino acids. V lost 7 bases to trimming and J lost 5 bases; unmatched junction nucleotides: 11. CDR3 region: CASTQLGGRNNEQFF. Here the CDR3 DNA reads TGTGCCAGCACCCAACTGGGGGGGAGAAACAATGAGCAGTTCTTC.

V and J are TRBV12-3 or TRBV12-4 and TRBJ1-2; D gene ambiguous. Trimming took off 3 bases at V and 5 bases at J, with 7 bases between the two ends. CDR3 length: 12 amino acids. This CDR3 reads CASSFPRYGYTF. In DNA, the CDR3 is TGTGCCAGCAGTTTTCCGCGGTATGGCTACACCTTC.

The rearrangement joins TRBV7-2 to TRBJ2-1, with 9 bases lining up with TRBD1. The CDR3 runs to 17 residues. The J segment lost 7 bases and the V segment lost 1 base, leaving 11 bases of the junction unmatched. In germline, CDR1 is SGHTA, CDR2 FQGNSA. CDR3 in amino acids: CASSLVTRTGAGNEQFF. Here the CDR3 DNA reads TGTGCCAGCAGCTTAGTCACTAGGACAGGGGCTGGTAATGAGCAGTTCTTC.

The sample holds a few counts of this clone. V usage is TRBV12-5 and J usage is TRBJ2-6; unclear D gene. The V end lost 4 bases, the J end lost 0 bases, and 16 bases lay between the germline ends. Germline CDR1 is LGHNT and CDR2 is FRNRAP. There are 18 residues in the CDR3. The CDR3 protein is CASGSSSLHSSGANVLTF. In DNA, the CDR3 is TGTGCTAGTGGTTCCTCCTCACTTCACAGCTCTGGGGCCAACGTCCTGACTTTC.

V is TRBV9 and J is TRBJ1-1; no firm D call. The CDR3 runs 12 residues. Between the trimmed V and J ends, which lost 4 bases and 8 bases, there was a span of 12 bases. Germline CDR1 reads SGDLS; CDR2 reads YYNGEE. CDR3 amino acids: CASSHDGGEAFF. In nucleotides, the CDR3 is TGTGCCAGCAGCCACGATGGAGGCGAAGCTTTCTTT.

This clone appeared a few times. V is TRBV7-6 and J is TRBJ2-1; tentative D call: TRBD2 (9 bases). The V gene lost 1 base and the J gene lost 8 bases, with 18 bases spanning the gap. From germline, CDR1 is SGHVS and CDR2 FNYEAQ. The CDR3 is 16 amino acids. The CDR3 DNA reads TGTGCCAGCAGCTTAGAACCTAGCGGGACAGGCCATGAGCAGTTCTTC. The encoded protein is CASSLEPSGTGHEQFF.

The genes are TRBV6-5 and TRBJ2-7, with D maybe TRBD2 (7 bases). CDR1 and CDR2 (germline): MNHEY, SVGAGI. V lost 7 bases to trimming and J lost 2 bases, with 18 bases between them. This CDR3 is 15 amino acids long. CDR3 in amino acids: CASIGGAGAPYEQYF. CDR3 bases: TGTGCCAGCATTGGGGGGGCAGGGGCCCCCTACGAGCAGTACTTC.

The chain is built from TRBV7-2 and TRBJ1-5; D may be TRBD1 (5 bases). Germline values: CDR1 SGHTA, CDR2 FQGNSA. V lost 1 base, J lost 2 bases, and 9 bases lay in between. CDR3 length: 15 amino acids. The DNA of the CDR3 is TGTGCCAGCAGCTTAGAGGGGAGGGGCAATCAGCCCCAGCATTTT. The encoded protein is CASSLEGRGNQPQHF.

The rearrangement joins TRBV11-2 to TRBJ2-5; tentatively, D is TRBD2 (7 bases). Germline V lookup: CDR1 SGHAT, CDR2 FQNNGV. Trimming pared 4 bases from V and 2 bases from J, leaving 26 bases between. The CDR3 totals 19 residues. The CDR3 DNA reads as TGTGCCAGCAGCTCTCTCCTCGTCGCCAGGGGAGGGTGGCAAGAGACCCAGTACTTC. Amino acid sequence: CASSSLLVARGGWQETQYF.

The chain has TRBV2 and TRBJ2-1; D is unresolved. The CDR3 sequence is 11 residues long. The germline CDR1 and CDR2 sequences are SNHLY and FYNNEI. The V and J ends lost 6 bases and 3 bases respectively, with 3 bases between them. The CDR3, as DNA: TGTGCCAGCAGCTTCTACAATGAGCAGTTCTTC. Residues: CASSFYNEQFF.

This clone was counted at least ten times. The chain has TRBV5-4 and TRBJ1-4; TRBD1 matches at 9 bases. Trimming removed 3 bases from V and 7 bases from J; junction bases left unmatched: 10. Germline V gene lookup returns CDR1 SGHNT and CDR2 YYREEE (reference sequence). The CDR3 runs 16 residues. The CDR3 reads CASSSRKTGGGEKLFF. In DNA form, the CDR3 reads TGTGCCAGCAGCTCCCGTAAGACAGGGGGGGGTGAAAAACTGTTTTTT. The full variable domain, its missing parts supplied by reference TRBV5-4 and TRBJ1-4, is ETGVTQSPTHLIKTRGQQVTLRCSSQSGHNTVSWYQQALGQGPQFIFQYYREEENGRGNFPPRFSGLQFPNYSSELNVNALELDDSALYLCASSSRKTGGGEKLFFGSGTQLSVL.

This clone was counted between two and nine times. This chain connects TRBV11-3 to TRBJ2-2; 9 nucleotides line up with TRBD2. The CDR3 contains 14 residues. Germline assignment: CDR1 SGHNT and CDR2 YENEEA. V was pared by 8 bases and J by 4 bases, with 5 bases of the junction left unmatched. The CDR3 bases are TGTGCCAGCGGGGCGGGAGGGACCACCGGGGAGCTGTTTTTT. This sequence encodes CASGAGGTTGELFF.

This rearrangement joins TRBV12-5 to TRBJ1-5; 8 bases map to TRBD1. This CDR3 has 14 amino acids. Germline V gives CDR1 LGHNT, CDR2 FRNRAP. The trim removed 4 bases at V and 7 bases at J, leaving 6 bases unmatched. The DNA for the CDR3 is TGTGCTAGTGGTTCCGGACAGGGAGGGCAGCCCCAGCATTTT. It is translated as CASGSGQGGQPQHF.

Here the CDR3 DNA reads TGTGCCAGCAGCTTATATCCGGGACAGGGAAGGAATGAGCAGTTCTTC. Translation: CASSLYPGQGRNEQFF. The chain combines TRBV7-2 with TRBJ2-1; 9 bases are a match to TRBD1. Germline assignment: CDR1 SGHTA and CDR2 FQGNSA. J gave up 7 bases and V 2 bases, and 9 bases lay outside the gene matches. The length of the CDR3 is 16 residues.

The chain has TRBV29-1 and TRBJ2-1, with D perhaps matching TRBD1 (6 bases). Germline V gene sequence: CDR1 SQVTM, CDR2 ANQGSEA. V gave up 6 bases and J gave up 1 base, with 13 bases separating them. The CDR3 consists of 14 residues. Here the CDR3 reads CSVPQGNSYNEQFF. The CDR3 DNA is TGCAGCGTGCCTCAGGGGAATTCCTACAATGAGCAGTTCTTC.

The chain uses TRBV11-2 and TRBJ1-1, with 8 positions matching TRBD1. The CDR3 totals 14 residues. Germline values: CDR1 SGHAT, CDR2 FQNNGV. With 5 bases clipped from V and 4 bases from J, the junction kept 6 bases outside the gene matches. Written as DNA, the CDR3 is TGTGCCAGCAGCCCGGACAGGGTTGGCACTGAAGCTTTCTTT. Translated: CASSPDRVGTEAFF.

In this sample, this clone turned up a few times. The rearrangement joins TRBV7-2 to TRBJ2-3; TRBD2 aligns across 11 bases. The V segment lost 6 bases and the J segment 12 bases; nucleotides outside the gene matches: 5. This CDR3 is 12 amino acids long. CDR1 is SGHTA, CDR2 FQGNSA, per germline. The CDR3 nucleotides read TGTGCCAGCAGTTTACTAGCGGGGGATCAGTATTTT. Protein product: CASSLLAGDQYF.

This clone was counted only a few times. The chain carries TRBV5-5 and TRBJ2-3; D may be TRBD2 (7 bases). The CDR3 covers 14 residues. V lost 4 bases to trimming and J lost 4 bases, with 13 bases between them. Germline loops: CDR1 SGHKS, CDR2 YYEKEE (reference sequence). For the CDR3, the DNA is TGTGCCAGCAGCGCGGGGGCACCGTCAGATACGCAGTATTTT. This sequence encodes CASSAGAPSDTQYF.

The chain links TRBV7-2 to TRBJ1-1, with 8 bases matching TRBD1. V trimming: 5 bases; J trimming: 3 bases; junction bases outside the gene matches: 11. There are 16 residues in the CDR3. The V gene's germline CDR1 is SGHTA and CDR2 FQGNSA. Written as DNA, the CDR3 is TGTGCCAGCAGCCAGGGCAGGGGGCGAGGGGACACTGAAGCTTTCTTT. Residues: CASSQGRGRGDTEAFF.

The rearrangement links TRBV7-2 to TRBJ1-2; D perhaps matches TRBD1 (5 bases). The CDR3 extends over 15 amino acids. V shed 3 bases and J shed 2 bases, with 13 bases lying between them. Per germline, CDR1 SGHTA and CDR2 FQGNSA. CDR3 bases: TGTGCCAGCAGCTTCTCCGAGACAGAGAACTATGGCTACACCTTC. It encodes CASSFSETENYGYTF. Full variable domain (rest looked up from reference TRBV7-2 and TRBJ1-2): GAGVSQSPSNKVTEKGKDVELRCDPISGHTALYWYRQSLGQGLEFLIYFQGNSAPDKSGLPSDRFSAERTGGSVSTLTIQRTQQEDSAVYLCASSFSETENYGYTFGSGTRLTVV.

CDR3 sequence: CASSDRTLSKNIQYF. The CDR3 DNA follows: TGTGCCAGCAGCGACCGGACACTTTCCAAAAACATTCAGTACTTC. The genes are TRBV5-4 and TRBJ2-4; D may be TRBD1 (5 bases). Trimming left V 4 bases short and J 2 bases short, with 13 bases between. There are 15 residues in the CDR3. Per the germline V gene, CDR1 is SGHNT and CDR2 is YYREEE (reference sequence).

This clone showed up just a few times. The chain links TRBV28 to TRBJ1-1, with D maybe TRBD1 (6 bases). CDR3 length: 13 residues. V lost 10 bases to trimming and J lost 0 bases, with 12 bases between them. The germline V gene encodes CDR1 MDHEN and CDR2 SYDVKM. CDR3 protein: CAIKGDLNTEAFF. The CDR3 region has the DNA TGTGCCATTAAGGGGGATCTGAACACTGAAGCTTTCTTT.